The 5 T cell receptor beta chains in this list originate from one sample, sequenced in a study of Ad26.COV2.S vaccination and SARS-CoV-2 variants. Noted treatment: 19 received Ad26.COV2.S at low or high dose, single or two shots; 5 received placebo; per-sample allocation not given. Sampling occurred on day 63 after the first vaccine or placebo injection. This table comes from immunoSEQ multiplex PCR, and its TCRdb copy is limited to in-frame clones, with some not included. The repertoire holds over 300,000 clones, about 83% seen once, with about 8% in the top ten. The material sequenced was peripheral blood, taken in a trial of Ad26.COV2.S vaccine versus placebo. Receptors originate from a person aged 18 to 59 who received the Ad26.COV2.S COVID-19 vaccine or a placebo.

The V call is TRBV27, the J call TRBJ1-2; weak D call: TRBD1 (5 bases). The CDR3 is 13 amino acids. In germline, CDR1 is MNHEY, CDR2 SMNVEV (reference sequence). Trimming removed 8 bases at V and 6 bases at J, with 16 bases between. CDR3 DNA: TGTGCCAGCCGAACTACAGGTTTGGATGGCTACACCTTC. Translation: CASRTTGLDGYTF.

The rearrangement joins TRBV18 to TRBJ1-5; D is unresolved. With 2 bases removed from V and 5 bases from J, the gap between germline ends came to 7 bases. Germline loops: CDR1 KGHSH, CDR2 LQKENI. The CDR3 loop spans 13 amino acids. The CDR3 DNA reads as TGTGCCAGCTCACCAGGGAGGGATCAGCCCCAGCATTTT. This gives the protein CASSPGRDQPQHF. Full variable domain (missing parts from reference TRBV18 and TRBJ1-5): NAGVMQNPRHLVRRRGQEARLRCSPMKGHSHVYWYRQLPEEGLKFMVYLQKENIIDESGMPKERFSAEFPKEGPSILRIQQVVRGDSAAYFCASSPGRDQPQHFGDGTRLSIL.

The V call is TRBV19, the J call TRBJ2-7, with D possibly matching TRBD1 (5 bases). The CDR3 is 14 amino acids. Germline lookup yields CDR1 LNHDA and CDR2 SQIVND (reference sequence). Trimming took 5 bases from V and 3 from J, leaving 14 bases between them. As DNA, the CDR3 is TGTGCCAGTAGTTTAACAGGCGTGGGCTACGAGCAGTACTTC. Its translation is CASSLTGVGYEQYF.

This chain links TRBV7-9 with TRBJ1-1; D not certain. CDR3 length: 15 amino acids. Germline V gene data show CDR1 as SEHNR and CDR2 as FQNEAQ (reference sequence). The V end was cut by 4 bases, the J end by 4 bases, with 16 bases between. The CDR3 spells CASSSTSMLSTEAFF. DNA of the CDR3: TGTGCCAGCAGCTCCACTTCCATGCTCTCCACTGAAGCTTTCTTT. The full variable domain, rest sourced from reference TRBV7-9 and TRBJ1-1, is DTGVSQNPRHKITKRGQNVTFRCDPISEHNRLYWYRQTLGQGPEFLTYFQNEAQLEKSRLLSDRFSAERPKGSFSTLEIQRTEQGDSAMYLCASSSTSMLSTEAFFGQGTRLTVV.

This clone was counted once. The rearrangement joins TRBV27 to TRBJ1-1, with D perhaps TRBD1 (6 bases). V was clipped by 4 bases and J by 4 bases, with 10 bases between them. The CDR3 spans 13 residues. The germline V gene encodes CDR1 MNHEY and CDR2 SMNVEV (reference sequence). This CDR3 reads CASSWGAGTEAFF. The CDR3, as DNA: TGTGCCAGCAGTTGGGGGGCAGGCACTGAAGCTTTCTTT.